The 17 T cell receptor beta chains below come from one sample, sequenced in a study of beta chain features in type 1 diabetes. The entirety of the isolated RNA underwent reverse transcription, so expressed TCRB transcripts were sequenced. The data were produced by immunoSEQ multiplex PCR, yet TCRdb's version contains in-frame clones alone and is incomplete. The sample includes about 160,000 clones, approximately 9.9% seen only once; the top ten take over 2%. Input material: central memory CD4+ T cells from blood. These receptor sequences come from a young woman in good health.

The genes are TRBV29-1 and TRBJ2-5; 9 bases are shared with TRBD2. With 2 bases clipped from V and 7 bases from J, the junction kept 5 bases outside the gene matches. The CDR3 sequence is 13 residues long. Per the germline V gene, CDR1 is SQVTM and CDR2 is ANQGSEA. CDR3 DNA: TGCAGCGTTGAATGGAGCGGGGGGCGGACCCAGTACTTC. Protein product: CSVEWSGGRTQYF.

This clone was observed a few times. This chain connects TRBV29-1 to TRBJ1-5; 9 nucleotides line up with TRBD1. The length of the CDR3 is 14 residues. The V segment lost 6 bases and the J segment 3 bases; nucleotides outside the gene matches: 6. The V gene's germline CDR1 is SQVTM and CDR2 ANQGSEA. The CDR3 bases are TGCAGCGTAATAGACAGGGGGATCAATCAGCCCCAGCATTTT. This translates into CSVIDRGINQPQHF.

The chain links TRBV4-3 to TRBJ2-2; 8 nucleotides line up with TRBD1. V was pared by 5 bases and J by 6 bases, with 11 bases of the junction left unmatched. Germline V CDR1 and CDR2: LGHNA, YSLEER. This CDR3 comprises 16 residues. In nucleotides, the CDR3 is TGCGCCAGCAGCTCCGGACAGGGAGGCGGTGCCGGGGAGCTGTTTTTT. Protein sequence: CASSSGQGGGAGELFF.

This chain joins TRBV7-9 and TRBJ1-5, with 7 positions matching TRBD1. The CDR3 runs 12 residues. The V gene's germline CDR1 is SEHNR and CDR2 FQNEAQ (reference sequence). V lost 5 bases, J lost 6 bases, and 1 base stayed unmatched. CDR3 nucleotide sequence: TGTGCCAGCAGCCGGGACAGTCAGCCCCAGCATTTT. Its protein is CASSRDSQPQHF.

This chain joins TRBV29-1 and TRBJ1-1; D remains ambiguous. CDR3 size: 13 residues. Germline values: CDR1 SQVTM, CDR2 ANQGSEA. Trimming removed 4 bases at V and 1 base at J, with 10 bases between. The CDR3 DNA follows: TGCAGCGTTGTGGCGCGGGGGAACACTGAAGCTTTCTTT. The encoded protein is CSVVARGNTEAFF.

This clone was counted between two and nine times. The V call is TRBV21-1, the J call TRBJ1-5. TRBV21-1 represents a pseudogene. The CDR3 sequence is 15 residues long. CDR3 in amino acids: CASSPGGGSNQPQHF. CDR3 coding DNA: TGTGCCAGCAGCCCGGGGGGGGGTAGCAATCAGCCCCAGCATTTT.

This clone was seen only a few times. V usage is TRBV5-1 and J usage is TRBJ2-1; tentative D call: TRBD2 (6 bases). Trimming cost V 2 bases and J 9 bases, with 15 bases left between them. Germline-derived CDR1 and CDR2 are SGHRS and YFSETQ. The CDR3 is made up of 14 amino acids. CDR3 nucleotide sequence: TGCGCCAGCAGCTTCGACCGGACTACTGGTGAGCAGTTCTTC. Protein sequence: CASSFDRTTGEQFF.

This clone turned up a few times. J is TRBJ2-7 and V is TRBV27; no clear D gene. Trimming removed 0 bases from V and 0 bases from J, with 3 bases in between. CDR3 length: 13 amino acids. The germline gives CDR1 MNHEY, CDR2 SMNVEV (reference sequence). The CDR3 DNA sequence: TGTGCCAGCAGTTTATCCCTCTCCTACGAGCAGTACTTC. Protein product: CASSLSLSYEQYF.

This clone appeared a few times. This sequence joins TRBV5-4 and TRBJ2-3; TRBD2 agrees at 9 bases. Germline CDR1 reads SGHNT; CDR2 reads YYREEE (reference sequence). The V gene end was trimmed by 4 bases and the J gene end by 4 bases; junction bases not matched to a gene: 7. CDR3 length equals 15 residues. CDR3 in amino acids: CASSAATSGSDTQYF. The CDR3 nucleotides are TGTGCCAGCAGCGCCGCGACTAGCGGTTCAGATACGCAGTATTTT.

V and J are TRBV10-2 and TRBJ1-5, with TRBD1 as a possible D gene (5 bases). The CDR3 has 14 residues. With 0 bases removed from V and 7 bases from J, the gap between germline ends came to 10 bases. The germline V gene has CDR1 WSHSY and CDR2 SAAADI. CDR3 in DNA: TGCGCCAGCAGTGAGTCTGGGGGGTGGCAGCCCCAGCATTTT. It translates to CASSESGGWQPQHF.

The chain carries TRBV7-9 and TRBJ2-3; maybe TRBD2 (5 bases). Germline loops: CDR1 SEHNR, CDR2 FQNEAQ (reference sequence). Trimming stripped 2 bases from V and 2 bases from J, with 8 bases between. The CDR3 is made up of 14 amino acids. CDR3 sequence: CASSLSGHTDTQYF. CDR3 DNA sequence: TGTGCCAGCAGCTTAAGCGGCCACACAGATACGCAGTATTTT.

This clone was counted only a few times. The rearrangement joins TRBV4-3 to TRBJ2-2; weak D call: TRBD2 (5 bases). The CDR3 is made up of 16 amino acids. Germline loops: CDR1 LGHNA, CDR2 YSLEER. The V gene lost 3 bases and the J gene lost 5 bases, with 16 bases spanning the gap. The CDR3 region is CASSQRVAGFTGELFF. CDR3 DNA sequence: TGCGCCAGCAGCCAGCGGGTTGCAGGCTTTACCGGGGAGCTGTTTTTT.

The J gene is TRBJ1-1, the V gene TRBV6-5; 8 bases agree with TRBD1. This CDR3 comprises 16 residues. The J segment lost 7 bases and the V segment lost 0 bases, leaving 10 bases of the junction unmatched. Germline CDR1 reads MNHEY; CDR2 reads SVGAGI. The CDR3 nucleotides read TGTGCCAGCAGTTACTCGCGACAGGGGCCTAGTATTGAAGCTTTCTTT. The encoded protein is CASSYSRQGPSIEAFF.

The chain employs TRBV6-1 and TRBJ2-5, with 11 bases lining up with TRBD2. Trimming at V came to 3 bases and at J to 2 bases, leaving 8 bases not matched to a gene. This CDR3 region has 17 residues. From germline, CDR1 is MNHNS and CDR2 SASEGT. As DNA, the CDR3 is TGTGCCAGCAGTGACCCCAAGACTAGCGGGATTCAAGAGACCCAGTACTTC. Translated: CASSDPKTSGIQETQYF.

This clone has a handful of counts. The gene calls are TRBV13 and TRBJ1-1, with D unresolved. This CDR3 has 12 amino acids. Germline V gene sequence: CDR1 PRHDT, CDR2 FYEKMQ (reference sequence). Trimming stripped 5 bases from V and 8 bases from J, with 12 bases between. CDR3 amino acids: CASSTGLGEAFF. The CDR3, as DNA: TGTGCCAGCAGCACTGGACTGGGAGAAGCTTTCTTT.

The chain recombines TRBV2 with TRBJ1-2, with D uncertain. V dropped 5 bases and J dropped 8 bases, with 12 bases sitting between them. CDR1 is SNHLY and CDR2 is FYNNEI in the germline V gene. This CDR3 has 12 residues. The DNA for the CDR3 is TGTGCCAGCAGTCTGTCACGGAGAGGCTACACCTTC. Translation gives CASSLSRRGYTF. Combining the CDR3 with reference TRBV2 and TRBJ1-2 gives the whole variable domain EPEVTQTPSHQVTQMGQEVILRCVPISNHLYFYWYRQILGQKVEFLVSFYNNEISEKSEIFDDQFSVERPDGSNFTLKIRSTKLEDSAMYFCASSLSRRGYTFGSGTRLTVV.

V is TRBV5-1 and J is TRBJ2-1; 8 bases align to TRBD2. CDR1 is SGHRS, CDR2 YFSETQ, per germline. V trimming: 4 bases; J trimming: 2 bases; junction bases outside the gene matches: 5. This CDR3 contains 15 residues. CDR3 bases: TGCGCCAGCAGCAGAGCGGGAGAAACCTACAATGAGCAGTTCTTC. This sequence encodes CASSRAGETYNEQFF.